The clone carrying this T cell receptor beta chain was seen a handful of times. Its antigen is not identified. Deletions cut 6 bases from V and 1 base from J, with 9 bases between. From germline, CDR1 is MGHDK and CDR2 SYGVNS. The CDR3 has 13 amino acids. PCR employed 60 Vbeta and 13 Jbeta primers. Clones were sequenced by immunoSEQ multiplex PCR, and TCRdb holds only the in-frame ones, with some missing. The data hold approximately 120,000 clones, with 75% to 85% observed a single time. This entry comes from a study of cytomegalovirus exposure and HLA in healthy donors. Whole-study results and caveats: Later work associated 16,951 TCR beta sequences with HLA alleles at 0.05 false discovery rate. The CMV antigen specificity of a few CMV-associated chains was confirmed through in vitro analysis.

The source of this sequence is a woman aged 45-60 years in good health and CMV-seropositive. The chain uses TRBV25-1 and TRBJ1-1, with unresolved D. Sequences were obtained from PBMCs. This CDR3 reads CASRTRGNTEAFF. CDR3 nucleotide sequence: TGTGCCAGCAGGACCCGGGGGAACACTGAAGCTTTCTTT.